The clone carrying this TCR beta chain was detected many times. The junction departs from germline at one end; a sequencing error may be responsible. One entry per CDR3 protein, called by TCRdb with MiXCR from the RT-PCR reads. The data contain about 500,000 distinct CDR3 sequences, approximately 7.8% of them singletons. The CDR3 spans 14 residues. From germline, CDR1 is SGHRS and CDR2 YFSETQ. This record comes from a study of response to subunit inactivated influenza vaccine. The source material was PBMCs from blood, sampled around 25 months after vaccination. The chain joins TRBV5-1 to TRBJ2-5; D may be TRBD1 or TRBD2 (5 bases each). The receptor was derived from a man aged 50 to 75 who received an inactivated influenza vaccine. The CDR3: CASSPGTGGETQYF. CDR3 nucleotides: TGTGCCAGCAGCCCCGGGACGGGCGGAGAGACCCAGTACTTC.